The 24 T cell receptor beta chains below all came from one sample that was sequenced in a study of blood T cell repertoires in COVID-19. TCRdb's table, derived via immunoSEQ multiplex PCR, lists solely in-frame clones and lacks some. This table has about 150,000 clones, about 88% appearing once. Sample: peripheral blood. All receptors come from a man aged 50-60 years who had recovered from COVID-19.

The chain employs TRBV6-2 or TRBV6-3 and TRBJ2-7; perhaps TRBD1 as D (6 bases). Trimming shortened V by 5 bases and J by 1 base, and 15 bases separated the two germline ends. This CDR3 has 15 amino acids. The V gene's germline CDR1 is MNHEY and CDR2 SVGEGT. CDR3 in amino acids: CASSTRTGISYEQYF. The CDR3 nucleotides read TGTGCCAGCAGTACCCGCACAGGGATATCCTACGAGCAGTACTTC.

The V call is TRBV12-3 or TRBV12-4, the J call TRBJ1-2, with D unclear. CDR3 size: 12 residues. V lost 3 bases and J lost 3, with 5 bases in between. In DNA, the CDR3 is TGTGCCAGCAGTTTCACGGACTATGGCTACACCTTC. The encoded protein is CASSFTDYGYTF.

The sample holds a few counts of this clone. V and J are TRBV11-2 and TRBJ2-7; D may be TRBD2 (5 bases). The CDR3 runs to 14 residues. The germline CDR1 and CDR2 sequences are SGHAT and FQNNGV. V gave up 4 bases and J gave up 0 bases, with 10 bases separating them. CDR3 in amino acids: CASSSLAGSYEQYF. DNA of the CDR3: TGTGCCAGCAGCTCCCTGGCGGGCTCCTACGAGCAGTACTTC. Combining the CDR3 with reference TRBV11-2 and TRBJ2-7 gives the whole variable domain EAGVAQSPRYKIIEKRQSVAFWCNPISGHATLYWYQQILGQGPKLLIQFQNNGVVDDSQLPKDRFSAERLKGVDSTLKIQPAKLEDSAVYLCASSSLAGSYEQYFGPGTRLTVT.

V gene TRBV29-1 combines with J gene TRBJ2-6, with a weak D call TRBD1 (6 bases). Germline lookup yields CDR1 SQVTM and CDR2 ANQGSEA. V was cut by 1 base and J by 2 bases, with 9 bases left in between. The CDR3 spans 15 residues. CDR3 coding DNA: TGCAGCGTTGAAGGACAGGAGACTGGGGCCAACGTCCTGACTTTC. Amino acid sequence: CSVEGQETGANVLTF.

The rearrangement joins TRBV28 to TRBJ1-5, with TRBD1 matching over 8 bases. This CDR3 is built from 15 residues. J was trimmed by 3 bases and V by 6 bases; bases with no gene match: 7. Germline loops: CDR1 MDHEN, CDR2 SYDVKM. The CDR3 loop reads CASSPWTGLNQPQHF. CDR3 coding DNA: TGTGCCAGCAGCCCTTGGACAGGGCTCAATCAGCCCCAGCATTTT.

The genes are TRBV6-5 and TRBJ2-2; D gene ambiguous. The CDR3 is made up of 13 amino acids. The germline V gene has CDR1 MNHEY and CDR2 SVGAGI. The V gene lost 7 bases and the J gene lost 6 bases, with 12 bases spanning the gap. In nucleotides, the CDR3 is TGTGCCAGCACTTCCCCGTCGGCCGGGGAGCTGTTTTTT. Encoded protein: CASTSPSAGELFF.

V usage is TRBV2 and J usage is TRBJ2-2, with D perhaps matching TRBD2 (5 bases). CDR1 SNHLY and CDR2 FYNNEI come from the germline V gene. The CDR3 consists of 15 residues. V shed 5 bases and J shed 6 bases, with 16 bases lying between them. CDR3: CASSPSGIEAGELFF. The CDR3 bases are TGTGCCAGCAGTCCGTCCGGGATCGAGGCCGGGGAGCTGTTTTTT.

The chain carries TRBV5-5 and TRBJ1-1; TRBD1 is a possible D gene (5 bases). The CDR3 runs to 15 residues. Trimming removed 4 bases at V and 3 bases at J, with 16 bases between. In germline, CDR1 is SGHKS, CDR2 YYEKEE (reference sequence). In DNA, the CDR3 is TGTGCCAGCAGCCCCTACCGGCAAGGGGACACTGAAGCTTTCTTT. Translation gives CASSPYRQGDTEAFF.

The chain carries TRBV18 and TRBJ2-1; 15 positions match TRBD2. The V segment lost 0 bases and the J segment 7 bases; nucleotides outside the gene matches: 1. The CDR3 contains 16 residues. Germline CDR1 is KGHSH and CDR2 is LQKENI. The CDR3 sequence: CASSPPGLAGGNEQFF. Written as DNA, the CDR3 is TGTGCCAGCTCACCACCGGGACTAGCGGGAGGAAATGAGCAGTTCTTC.

The chain is built from TRBV5-5 and TRBJ2-5; D is uncertain. Per germline, CDR1 SGHKS and CDR2 YYEKEE (reference sequence). This CDR3 contains 14 residues. Deletions cut 0 bases from V and 3 bases from J, with 9 bases between. The CDR3 DNA follows: TGTGCCAGCAGCTTGGTTCGTCAGAAAGAGACCCAGTACTTC. Translation: CASSLVRQKETQYF. Full variable domain (rest looked up from reference TRBV5-5 and TRBJ2-5): DAGVTQSPTHLIKTRGQQVTLRCSPISGHKSVSWYQQVLGQGPQFIFQYYEKEERGRGNFPDRFSARQFPNYSSELNVNALLLGDSALYLCASSLVRQKETQYFGPGTRLLVL.

The V and J genes are TRBV18 and TRBJ1-3, with unresolved D. This CDR3 region has 14 residues. V shed 2 bases and J shed 4 bases, with 9 bases lying between them. Germline CDR1 reads KGHSH; CDR2 reads LQKENI. The DNA for the CDR3 is TGTGCCAGCTCACCAAGCCTAGGAGGAAACACCATATATTTT. The encoded protein is CASSPSLGGNTIYF.

This chain uses TRBV6-5 with TRBJ1-2; possibly TRBD1 for D (6 bases). The CDR3 loop spans 14 amino acids. The germline gives CDR1 MNHEY, CDR2 SVGAGI. V shed 5 bases and J shed 7 bases, with 17 bases lying between them. The DNA of the CDR3 is TGTGCCAGCAGTCAGGACAGTTCACTACGTGGCTACACCTTC. Translated: CASSQDSSLRGYTF.

V is TRBV19 and J is TRBJ2-6; D is possibly TRBD1 (5 bases). V was clipped by 3 bases and J by 3 bases, with 9 bases between them. Germline loops: CDR1 LNHDA, CDR2 SQIVND (reference sequence). This CDR3 is built from 15 residues. CDR3 DNA: TGTGCCAGTAGTATCCCCAGGGTTGGGGCCAACGTCCTGACTTTC. Its protein is CASSIPRVGANVLTF.

This chain uses TRBV27 with TRBJ2-7, with a tentative D call TRBD2 (5 bases). Germline values: CDR1 MNHEY, CDR2 SMNVEV (reference sequence). There are 14 residues in the CDR3. The V end was cut by 1 base, the J end by 2 bases, with 9 bases between. The CDR3 sequence is CASSLFWGAYEQYF. The CDR3 DNA is TGTGCCAGCAGTTTATTTTGGGGAGCCTACGAGCAGTACTTC.

This CDR3 reads CASSLLAGARTQYF. CDR3 DNA sequence: TGTGCCAGCAGCTTACTAGCGGGGGCGAGGACGCAGTATTTT. The chain is built from TRBV7-2 and TRBJ2-3; 10 positions match TRBD2. There are 14 residues in the CDR3. J was trimmed by 9 bases and V by 2 bases; bases with no gene match: 5. Germline V gene data show CDR1 as SGHTA and CDR2 as FQGNSA. The entire variable domain, with the rest obtained from reference TRBV7-2 and TRBJ2-3, is as follows: GAGVSQSPSNKVTEKGKDVELRCDPISGHTALYWYRQSLGQGLEFLIYFQGNSAPDKSGLPSDRFSAERTGGSVSTLTIQRTQQEDSAVYLCASSLLAGARTQYFGPGTRLTVL.

The genes are TRBV27 and TRBJ1-1; D gene uncertain. The CDR3 length is 13 residues. V lost 3 bases and J 0 bases, leaving 5 bases between the germline ends. The germline gives CDR1 MNHEY, CDR2 SMNVEV (reference sequence). Here the CDR3 DNA reads TGTGCCAGCAGTTTTAGAATGAACACTGAAGCTTTCTTT. It is translated as CASSFRMNTEAFF.

The rearrangement joins TRBV7-2 to TRBJ2-5, with 9 bases aligning to TRBD2. Germline V CDR1 and CDR2: SGHTA, FQGNSA. J lost 4 bases, V lost 0 bases, and 15 bases had no gene match. This CDR3 contains 19 residues. CDR3 in amino acids: CASSLASNLRGGRRETQYF. Written as DNA, the CDR3 is TGTGCCAGCAGCTTAGCGTCTAACCTGCGGGGGGGCCGGCGAGAGACCCAGTACTTC.

The CDR3 sequence: CASSSGALLTDTQYF. In DNA form, the CDR3 reads TGTGCCAGCAGCTCAGGGGCACTTCTCACAGATACGCAGTATTTT. This chain links TRBV7-9 with TRBJ2-3; tentatively, D is TRBD1 (6 bases). Between the trimmed V and J ends, which lost 4 bases and 2 bases, there was a span of 13 bases. The CDR3 has 15 amino acids. Looked up from germline, CDR1 is SEHNR and CDR2 is FQNEAQ (reference sequence).

The chain employs TRBV6-1 and TRBJ1-1; D is unclear. The CDR3 covers 15 residues. V gave up 1 base and J gave up 0 bases, with 9 bases separating them. CDR1 and CDR2 (germline): MNHNS, SASEGT. CDR3 coding DNA: TGTGCCAGCAGTGAAGGGTCTCTAATGAACACTGAAGCTTTCTTT. Protein: CASSEGSLMNTEAFF.

The chain is built from TRBV6-5 and TRBJ1-1; D gene unclear. The V and J ends lost 2 bases and 0 bases respectively, with 10 bases between them. The germline V gene encodes CDR1 MNHEY and CDR2 SVGAGI. The CDR3 has 15 amino acids. The DNA of the CDR3 is TGTGCCAGCAGTTACGAGTCGGTAGTGAACACTGAAGCTTTCTTT. Amino acids: CASSYESVVNTEAFF.

J is TRBJ2-2 and V is TRBV7-2, with 9 bases identical to TRBD2. This CDR3 contains 16 residues. Trimming at V came to 3 bases and at J to 4 bases, leaving 6 bases not matched to a gene. Germline V lookup: CDR1 SGHTA, CDR2 FQGNSA. CDR3 loop: CASSLAGGPGTGELFF. The CDR3 DNA reads TGTGCCAGCAGCTTGGCGGGGGGGCCGGGCACCGGGGAGCTGTTTTTT. The entire variable domain, with the rest obtained from reference TRBV7-2 and TRBJ2-2, is as follows: GAGVSQSPSNKVTEKGKDVELRCDPISGHTALYWYRQSLGQGLEFLIYFQGNSAPDKSGLPSDRFSAERTGGSVSTLTIQRTQQEDSAVYLCASSLAGGPGTGELFFGEGSRLTVL.

This clone was picked up a small number of times. The chain carries TRBV27 and TRBJ1-2, with 7 positions matching TRBD1. CDR3 size: 15 residues. Unmatched junction bases numbered 4, after V lost 3 bases and J lost 0 bases. Germline V gives CDR1 MNHEY, CDR2 SMNVEV (reference sequence). The DNA for the CDR3 is TGTGCCAGCAGTTTTAAGGGACAGACTAACTATGGCTACACCTTC. Amino acid sequence: CASSFKGQTNYGYTF.

This sequence joins TRBV29-1 and TRBJ2-2; D is unresolved. Per germline, CDR1 SQVTM and CDR2 ANQGSEA. CDR3 size: 13 residues. The germline V and J ends were trimmed by 3 bases and 0 bases, with 5 bases remaining between them. CDR3 sequence (DNA): TGCAGCGTTGACAGATCGAACACCGGGGAGCTGTTTTTT. Its translation is CSVDRSNTGELFF.

The chain carries TRBV7-2 and TRBJ1-6, with D perhaps TRBD1 (5 bases). Trimming left V 4 bases short and J 4 bases short, with 8 bases between. CDR3 size: 14 residues. The V gene's germline CDR1 is SGHTA and CDR2 FQGNSA. The CDR3 bases are TGTGCCAGCAGCTCCGGGGGGTATAATTCACCCCTCCACTTT. Amino acid sequence: CASSSGGYNSPLHF.